Presented here are 20 T cell receptor beta chains from one specimen sequenced in a study of vaccination effects on CD4 cells after COVID-19 (dated by TCRdb to the early 2020s). Library creation used the immunoSEQ multiplex PCR assay. The clones in this table, taken by TCRdb from immuneACCESS, are in-frame only. Not every clone is retained; where verified, under half of the shortfall comes from an unresolved V gene, and the cause of the rest is unknown. The sample table lists tens of thousands of clones, about 79% of them with a count of one. The ten top clones hold roughly a tenth of the sample. In the ViraFEST assay, PBMC were stimulated with viral peptide pools, and TCR sequencing was then used to find antigen-specific CD4+ T cell clonotypes based on their expansion. After less than 13 days of culture, CD4+ T cells were isolated with the EasySep CD4+ T cell isolation kit. Healthy vaccine recipients had no prior SARS-CoV-2 infection, confirmed by negative nucleocapsid antibodies before and after vaccination.

These receptors' targets are unknown. The sequences come from CD4+ T cells from PBMCs cultured with SARS-CoV-2 spike peptides, collected before COVID-19 vaccination. What this sample's cell subset or site label stands for: SARS-CoV-2 spike overlapping peptide pool stimulation. The receptor source for this set is a human donor who received a COVID-19 vaccine.

The chain combines TRBV10-2 with TRBJ2-1; 9 positions match TRBD2. With V trimmed by 5 bases and J by 7 bases, 15 bases remained unmatched. Germline assignment: CDR1 WSHSY and CDR2 SAAADI. This CDR3 spans 17 amino acids. CDR3 in DNA: TGCGCCAGCAGTTACTCTGCGGGGGGGCCTAGGGATAATGAGCAGTTCTTC. Encoded protein: CASSYSAGGPRDNEQFF.

The chain is built from TRBV28 and TRBJ1-5, with a possible D match to TRBD1 (5 bases). CDR1 is MDHEN, CDR2 SYDVKM, per germline. V dropped 0 bases and J dropped 4 bases, with 7 bases sitting between them. The CDR3 has 14 residues. CDR3 loop: CASSLWGGNQPQHF. The CDR3 coding sequence is TGTGCCAGCAGTTTATGGGGGGGGAATCAGCCCCAGCATTTT.

The chain links TRBV12-3 or TRBV12-4 to TRBJ2-7; the match to TRBD1 covers 7 bases. The CDR3 has 13 residues. The trim removed 8 bases at V and 2 bases at J, leaving 6 bases unmatched. CDR3 amino acids: CASATGTAYEQYV. The CDR3 DNA follows: TGTGCCAGCGCGACAGGGACGGCCTACGAGCAGTACGTC.

The rearrangement uses TRBV9 and TRBJ2-1, with a possible D match to TRBD1 (6 bases). Germline V gives CDR1 SGDLS, CDR2 YYNGEE. The V and J ends lost 0 bases and 2 bases respectively, with 9 bases between them. This CDR3 is 15 amino acids long. The CDR3 is CASSVATGTYNEQFF. The CDR3 bases are TGTGCCAGCAGCGTAGCTACAGGGACCTACAATGAGCAGTTCTTC.

The V call is TRBV30, the J call TRBJ1-1; TRBD1 might be the D (5 bases). V was trimmed by 5 bases and J by 0 bases, leaving 16 bases between them. Germline V gene lookup returns CDR1 GTSNPN and CDR2 SVGIG (reference sequence). This CDR3 is 15 amino acids long. CDR3 nucleotides: TGTGCCTGGGCTCAGGGCCACTCTCTGAACACTGAAGCTTTCTTT. Translated, it gives CAWAQGHSLNTEAFF.

This chain links TRBV5-7 with TRBJ1-5; D ambiguous. TRBV5-7 carries the ORF label, with uncertain function. V lost 3 bases and J lost 3, with 10 bases in between. This CDR3 has 14 residues. CDR3 bases: TGTGCCAGCAGCTGGGCAACAGTCAATCAGCCCCAGCATTTT. Residues: CASSWATVNQPQHF.

This chain uses TRBV2 with TRBJ2-1; 9 bases are shared with TRBD1. Trimming cost V 8 bases and J 6 bases; bases outside gene matches: 8. The CDR3 loop spans 14 amino acids. Germline V gives CDR1 SNHLY, CDR2 FYNNEI. The CDR3 nucleotides are TGTGCCAGCGGGACCGGGACAGGGATCAATGAGCAGTTCTTC. Translating it yields CASGTGTGINEQFF.

V usage is TRBV27 and J usage is TRBJ1-5, with D perhaps matching TRBD1 (6 bases). The CDR3 consists of 18 residues. Trimming removed 5 bases from V and 3 bases from J, with 23 bases in between. Germline V gene data show CDR1 as MNHEY and CDR2 as SMNVEV (reference sequence). The CDR3 bases are TGTGCCAGCAGTCCACGGCGTCCCGGGACATCGGCCAATCAGCCCCAGCATTTT. Translating gives CASSPRRPGTSANQPQHF.

This chain links TRBV9 with TRBJ1-5; D is possibly TRBD1 (5 bases). Germline V gives CDR1 SGDLS, CDR2 YYNGEE. The CDR3 extends over 14 amino acids. V was trimmed by 0 bases and J by 4 bases, leaving 8 bases between them. The CDR3 DNA sequence: TGTGCCAGCAGCGTAGAGGGGAGTAATCAGCCCCAGCATTTT. Its translation is CASSVEGSNQPQHF.

This clone has just one count. The chain uses TRBV18 and TRBJ1-1; D remains ambiguous. Trimming shortened V by 2 bases and J by 0 bases, and 13 bases separated the two germline ends. The CDR3 sequence is 16 residues long. Germline V gene sequence: CDR1 KGHSH, CDR2 LQKENI. Here the CDR3 reads CASSPSSRNMNTEAFF. Here the CDR3 DNA reads TGTGCCAGCTCACCATCAAGTAGGAACATGAACACTGAAGCTTTCTTT.

The chain links TRBV14 to TRBJ1-1, with TRBD1 matching over 11 bases. V shed 4 bases and J 4 bases; nucleotides not matched to a gene: 11. Germline CDR1 and CDR2: SGHDN and FVKESK. CDR3 length: 17 amino acids. CDR3 residues: CASSLSWDRGIVTEAFF. For the CDR3, the DNA is TGTGCCAGCAGCCTCAGCTGGGACAGGGGGATAGTCACTGAAGCTTTCTTT.

V is TRBV19 and J is TRBJ1-1; weak D call: TRBD1 (6 bases). Between the trimmed V and J ends, which lost 1 base and 1 base, there was a span of 22 bases. CDR1 and CDR2 from the germline V gene are LNHDA and SQIVND (reference sequence). The CDR3 length is 19 residues. CDR3 loop: CASSIVLSARGIRNTEAFF. The CDR3 DNA sequence: TGTGCCAGTAGTATAGTCCTGTCGGCTAGGGGGATAAGGAACACTGAAGCTTTCTTT.

This clone was observed a single time. The gene calls are TRBV6-5 and TRBJ1-4; D gene unclear. Between the trimmed V and J ends, which lost 2 bases and 5 bases, there was a span of 9 bases. CDR3 size: 14 residues. Looked up from germline, CDR1 is MNHEY and CDR2 is SVGAGI. The CDR3 protein is CASSYGRINEKLFF. The CDR3 bases are TGTGCCAGCAGTTACGGCAGGATCAATGAAAAACTGTTTTTT.

The genes are TRBV14 and TRBJ1-2; D not certain. CDR1 is SGHDN, CDR2 FVKESK, per germline. The CDR3 contains 13 residues. V was clipped by 4 bases and J by 5 bases, with 11 bases between them. The CDR3 is CASSRVAAYGYTF. CDR3 nucleotide sequence: TGTGCCAGCAGCCGGGTCGCAGCTTATGGCTACACCTTC.

CDR3 bases: TGTGCCAGCAGCTTAGAGGGACCTGAGCAGTTCTTC. Its translation is CASSLEGPEQFF. The chain recombines TRBV11-2 with TRBJ2-1; the D gene could be TRBD1 or TRBD2 (5 bases each). The V end lost 0 bases, the J end lost 9 bases, and 6 bases lay between the germline ends. Germline CDR1 and CDR2: SGHAT and FQNNGV. CDR3 length: 12 amino acids.

J is TRBJ2-5 and V is TRBV5-4; D unresolved. The V end lost 0 bases, the J end lost 1 base, and 16 bases lay between the germline ends. Germline assignment: CDR1 SGHNT and CDR2 YYREEE (reference sequence). CDR3 length: 17 amino acids. The CDR3 here is CASSLGRSTPTQETQYF. The CDR3 DNA sequence: TGTGCCAGCAGCTTGGGGCGCTCTACCCCGACCCAAGAGACCCAGTACTTC.

This rearrangement joins TRBV7-8 to TRBJ2-2; D ambiguous. The length of the CDR3 is 14 residues. The V gene lost 0 bases and the J gene lost 7 bases, with 9 bases spanning the gap. CDR1 and CDR2 (germline): SGHVS, FQNEAQ. CDR3: CASSLAPLGGELFF. Written as DNA, the CDR3 is TGTGCCAGCAGCTTAGCGCCCCTCGGCGGGGAGCTGTTTTTT.

This chain joins TRBV5-1 and TRBJ2-1; D perhaps matches TRBD2 (6 bases). Trimming stripped 4 bases from V and 7 bases from J, with 21 bases between. The CDR3 runs to 16 residues. Germline V CDR1 and CDR2: SGHRS, YFSETQ. The CDR3 sequence is CASSPTGGSRENEQFF. The DNA of the CDR3 is TGCGCCAGCAGCCCTACCGGGGGAAGCCGGGAGAATGAGCAGTTCTTC.

This clone was recorded once. The CDR3: CASSLGRFWGDISYNEQFF. The DNA for the CDR3 is TGTGCCAGCAGCTTAGGACGTTTCTGGGGGGATATCTCCTACAATGAGCAGTTCTTC. The V gene is TRBV7-8, the J gene TRBJ2-1, with a weak D call TRBD2 (6 bases). The CDR3 sequence is 19 residues long. Trimming removed 1 base from V and 0 bases from J, with 19 bases in between. Germline-derived CDR1 and CDR2 are SGHVS and FQNEAQ.

This clone was counted between two and nine times. The chain is built from TRBV19 and TRBJ1-2, with TRBD1 as a possible D gene (6 bases). The V gene lost 10 bases and the J gene lost 0 bases, with 24 bases spanning the gap. Per germline, CDR1 LNHDA and CDR2 SQIVND (reference sequence). The CDR3 has 17 residues. The chain's CDR3 is CATSGRRDTRANYGYTF. DNA for the CDR3: TGTGCCACCAGTGGGAGGCGGGACACCCGCGCTAACTATGGCTACACCTTC.